Reported below is one TCR beta chain. Antigen: not known. The primer mix had 60 Vbeta and 13 Jbeta primers. Measured with immunoSEQ multiplex PCR; TCRdb has only the in-frame clones, and not every one. This sample yields around 200,000 clones, of which 84% are seen a single time; approximately 1.2% belongs to the top ten. There are 18 residues in the CDR3. Germline lookup yields CDR1 SGHTS and CDR2 YDEGEE. V was pared by 4 bases and J by 8 bases, with 20 bases of the junction left unmatched. The source of the sample is a study of cytomegalovirus exposure and HLA in healthy donors. Notes on the study in general: In an earlier analysis, most TCR beta V segments were productive about 87% or about 30% of the time.

This TCR derives from a girl aged 2-10 years in good health and CMV-seropositive. Sequenced sample: PBMCs. This chain joins TRBV5-8 and TRBJ2-3; 9 nucleotides match TRBD1. CDR3 in DNA: TGTGCCAGCAGCGCGCTTGATTCCGGGACAGGGTGGTCAGTTACGCAGTATTTT. It is translated as CASSALDSGTGWSVTQYF.